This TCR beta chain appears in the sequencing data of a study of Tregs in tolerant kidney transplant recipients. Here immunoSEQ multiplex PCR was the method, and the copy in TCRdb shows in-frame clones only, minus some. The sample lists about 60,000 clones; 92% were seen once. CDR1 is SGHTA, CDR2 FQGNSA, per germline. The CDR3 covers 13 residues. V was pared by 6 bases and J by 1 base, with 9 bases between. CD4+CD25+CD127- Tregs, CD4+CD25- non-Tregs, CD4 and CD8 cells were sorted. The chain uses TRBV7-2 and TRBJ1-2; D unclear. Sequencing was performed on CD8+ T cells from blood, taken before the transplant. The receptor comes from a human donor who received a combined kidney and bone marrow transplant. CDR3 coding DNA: TGTGCCAGCAGTCCTCAGGTTAACTATGGCTACACCTTC. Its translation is CASSPQVNYGYTF.